This T cell receptor beta chain was captured in a study of tumor and adjacent non-tumor tissue in lung cancer. Three rounds of nested PCR, following a modified ARM-PCR protocol, produced the TCRbeta library. TCRdb redid the calling of the multiplex PCR reads with MiXCR, one entry per CDR3 protein. The sample carries roughly 120,000 distinct CDR3 sequences, over 75% recorded once. This sample's RNA came from whole unsorted tissue. As regards this clonotype: An end of the junction does not agree with germline; a read error may underlie this.

The CDR3 is 14 amino acids. Germline-derived CDR1 and CDR2 are LGHNA and YNFKEQ. The chain combines TRBV4-2 with TRBJ1-4, with a possible D match to TRBD1 (5 bases). Sequencing used lung tumor tissue. This receptor was obtained from a man between 65 and 85 years old with non-small cell lung cancer. The CDR3 sequence: CASSHTGTNVKLFF. The CDR3 DNA reads TGTGCCAGCAGCCACACAGGCACTAATGTAAAACTGTTTTTT.